Presented here are 2 T cell receptor beta chains from one specimen sequenced in a study. The sorted Tregs were CD4+CD25+CD127-/low cells. TCRdb passed the 5' RACE reads through MiXCR, listing each CDR3 protein once. The data show 55,000 or so distinct CDR3 sequences, less than 25% seen once. Sample: tumor-infiltrating Tregs sorted from the breast tumor. These TCRs come from a female donor with breast cancer.

The chain's CDR3 is CASSPAALSSYEQYF. The CDR3 DNA is TGTGCCAGCAGCCCAGCAGCACTGAGCTCCTACGAGCAGTACTTC. The genes are TRBV7-9 and TRBJ2-7, with unresolved D. Germline-derived CDR1 and CDR2 are SEHNR and FQNEAQ (reference sequence). The CDR3 sequence is 15 residues long. V lost 5 bases and J lost 0, with 14 bases in between.

The chain employs TRBV24-1 and TRBJ2-5; 7 positions agree with TRBD1. CDR3 length: 17 residues. V shed 5 bases, J shed 1 base, and the junction held 12 bases outside the gene matches. Germline V lookup: CDR1 KGHDR, CDR2 SFDVKD. The CDR3 spells CATSAPLQGQFQETQYF. The DNA of the CDR3 is TGTGCCACCAGTGCCCCCCTCCAGGGACAGTTCCAAGAGACCCAGTACTTC.